These T cell receptor beta chains were read from a single sample in a study of identical twins. TCRdb re-called the 5' RACE reads with MiXCR, one entry per CDR3 protein. The sample records 1.5 million to 2 million distinct CDR3 sequences, 25% to 35% being singletons. The sample comprised cord blood. The source of these receptors is a newborn girl in good health. Each CDR3 is given with its conserved first and last residue. D genes are given only for firm matches. The size entry is marked missing in some rows and otherwise reads once, few, many or a size class.

abundance	j_gene	d_gene	v_gene	CDR3nt	CDR3aa
few	TRBJ2-7	.	TRBV5-4	TGTGCCAGCAGCTTGGTCGGGTCGGGGCCCTACAATGAGCAGTACTTC	CASSLVGSGPYNEQYF
few	TRBJ1-4	.	TRBV20-1	TGCAGTGCTAGAGATCATAGGAGACAGCTCTCGCCACGGTATGAAAAACTGTTTTTT	CSARDHRRQLSPRYEKLFF
.	TRBJ1-2	.	TRBV7-6	TGTGCCAGCAGCTCAGAACACCGAGCTAACTATGGCTACACCTTC	CASSSEHRANYGYTF
many	TRBJ1-2	TRBD1	TRBV12-3/TRBV12-4	TGTGCCAGCAGTATCGACAGGGAAGACTATGGCTACACCTTC	CASSIDREDYGYTF
many	TRBJ2-3	.	TRBV7-2	TGTGCCAGCAGCCGCCTCACTAGCCCCAGAAATACGCAGTATTTT	CASSRLTSPRNTQYF
few	TRBJ2-1	.	TRBV21-1	TGTGCCAGCAGCAAGTCCAGCGGGGGTTCTATTTACAATGAGCAGTTCTTC	CASSKSSGGSIYNEQFF
few	TRBJ2-3	.	TRBV20-1	TGCAGTGCCAAACTACTTCAGGGGCCGAGCACAGATACGCAGTATTTT	CSAKLLQGPSTDTQYF
.	TRBJ1-6	TRBD1	TRBV15	TGTGCCACCAGCAGAGAACGGGACAGGGGCTCACCCCTCCACTTT	CATSRERDRGSPLHF
few	TRBJ2-7	.	TRBV20-1	TGCAGTGCTTGGGCGGGTTACGAGCAGTACTTC	CSAWAGYEQYF
few	TRBJ2-5	.	TRBV7-2	TGTGCCAGCAGCTGGGGACTTGGAGAGACCCAGTACTTC	CASSWGLGETQYF
few	TRBJ2-6	TRBD1	TRBV28	TGTGCCAGCAGTTTGGGGGACAGGGCGCCCTCTGGGGCCAACGTCCTGACTTTC	CASSLGDRAPSGANVLTF
.	TRBJ1-5	.	TRBV20-1	TGCAGTGCTAGAGGTGGTCTCAGCAATCAGCCCCAGCATTTT	CSARGGLSNQPQHF
few	TRBJ1-6	.	TRBV10-3	TGTGCCATCAATAGACTGATTAATTCACCCCTCCACTTT	CAINRLINSPLHF
few	TRBJ1-1	TRBD1	TRBV18	TGTGCCAGCTCACCAAAGACAGGGAATGAAGCTTTCTTT	CASSPKTGNEAFF
.	TRBJ2-1	TRBD2	TRBV6-1	TGTGCCAGCAGTGAAGCGTGGGGGAGGGACTCCTACAATGAGCAGTTCTTC	CASSEAWGRDSYNEQFF
few	TRBJ2-7	TRBD1	TRBV10-2	TGCGCCATCAAAGGACAGGGGTCCTACGAGCAGTACTTC	CAIKGQGSYEQYF
.	TRBJ2-1	TRBD2	TRBV7-9	TGTGCCAGCAGCATGACTAGCGGGAGTCGGGATGAGCAGTTCTTC	CASSMTSGSRDEQFF
few	TRBJ1-2	.	TRBV20-1	TGCAGTGCTTTATACGGGGCAGGGAACCATGGCTACACCTTC	CSALYGAGNHGYTF
few	TRBJ2-3	.	TRBV24-1	TGTGCCACCCCTCTTAGCGTGGGAGCATCCCATGGCACAGATACGCAGTATTTT	CATPLSVGASHGTDTQYF
few	TRBJ2-7	TRBD2	TRBV4-2	TGTGCCAGCAGCCAAGATCTAGCGGGGTACAATGAGCAGTACTTC	CASSQDLAGYNEQYF
few	TRBJ1-2	TRBD1	TRBV27	TGTGCCAGCAGTTTAGTATTCTTGGGACAGGGTCTCCTTGACTATGGCTACACCTTC	CASSLVFLGQGLLDYGYTF
.	TRBJ2-3	.	TRBV28	TGTGCCAGCAGTTCCCCCCCGAGTAGCGGAACGTACACAGATACGCAGTATTTT	CASSSPPSSGTYTDTQYF
.	TRBJ1-2	TRBD1	TRBV7-2	TGTGCCAGCAGCTTAGCGGGGACAGGCTCTAGTGGCTACACCTTC	CASSLAGTGSSGYTF
.	TRBJ2-1	.	TRBV30	TGTGCCTGGAGTTCAGTTTGGACCAGCTCCTACAATGAGCAGTTCTTC	CAWSSVWTSSYNEQFF
.	TRBJ2-1	TRBD2	TRBV20-1	TGCAGTGCTGCGAGGACTAGCGGGGGTAATGAGCAGTTCTTC	CSAARTSGGNEQFF
.	TRBJ1-1	.	TRBV6-1	TGTGCCAGCAAGGAGATTATGTACACTGAAGCTTTCTTT	CASKEIMYTEAFF